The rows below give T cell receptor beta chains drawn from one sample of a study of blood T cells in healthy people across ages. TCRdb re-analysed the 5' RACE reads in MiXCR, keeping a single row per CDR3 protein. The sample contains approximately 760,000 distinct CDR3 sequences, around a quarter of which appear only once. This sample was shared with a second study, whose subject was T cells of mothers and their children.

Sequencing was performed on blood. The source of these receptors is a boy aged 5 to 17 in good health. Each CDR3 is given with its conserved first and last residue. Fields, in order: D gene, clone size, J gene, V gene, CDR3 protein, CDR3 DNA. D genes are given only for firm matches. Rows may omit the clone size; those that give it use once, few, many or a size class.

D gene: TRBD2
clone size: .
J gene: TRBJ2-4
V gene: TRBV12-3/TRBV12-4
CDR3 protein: CASSSPLGGFGDIQYF
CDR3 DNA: TGTGCCAGCAGTTCCCCCCTCGGGGGGTTCGGAGACATTCAGTACTTC

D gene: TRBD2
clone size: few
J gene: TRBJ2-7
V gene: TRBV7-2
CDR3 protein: CASSELAGDYLYEQYF
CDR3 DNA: TGTGCCAGCAGCGAACTAGCGGGAGATTACCTCTACGAGCAGTACTTC

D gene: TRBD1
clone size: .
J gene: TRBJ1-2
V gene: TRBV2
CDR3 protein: CASSDAYVGGGYGYTF
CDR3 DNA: TGTGCCAGCAGTGATGCATACGTAGGGGGCGGCTATGGCTACACCTTC

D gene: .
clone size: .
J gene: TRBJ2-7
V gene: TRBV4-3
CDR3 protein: CASSQLGGGEQYF
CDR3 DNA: TGCGCCAGCAGCCAATTGGGGGGAGGCGAGCAGTACTTC

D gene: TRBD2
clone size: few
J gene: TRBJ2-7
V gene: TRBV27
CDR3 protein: CASSPLASGSFPYEQYF
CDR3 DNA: TGTGCCAGCAGTCCACTGGCTAGCGGGAGCTTCCCTTACGAGCAGTACTTC

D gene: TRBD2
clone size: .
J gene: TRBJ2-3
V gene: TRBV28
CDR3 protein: CASRKTSGVTDTQYF
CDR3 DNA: TGTGCCAGCAGAAAGACTAGCGGGGTCACAGATACGCAGTATTTT

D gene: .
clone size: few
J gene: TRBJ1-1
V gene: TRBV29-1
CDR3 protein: CSVTGELEAEAFF
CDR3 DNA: TGCAGCGTGACAGGCGAGTTAGAAGCTGAAGCTTTCTTT

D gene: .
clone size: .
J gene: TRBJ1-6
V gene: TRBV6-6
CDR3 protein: CASSSRNSESPLHF
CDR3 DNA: TGTGCCAGCAGTAGCCGGAACAGTGAATCACCCCTCCACTTT

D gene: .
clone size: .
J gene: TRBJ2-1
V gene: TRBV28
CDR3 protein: CASSSSGLSNEQFF
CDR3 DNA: TGTGCCAGCAGCTCATCCGGACTATCCAATGAGCAGTTCTTC

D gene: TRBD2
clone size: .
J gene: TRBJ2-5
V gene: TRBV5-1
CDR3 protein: CASRTSGPETQYF
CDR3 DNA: TGCGCCAGCAGGACTAGCGGGCCAGAGACCCAGTACTTC

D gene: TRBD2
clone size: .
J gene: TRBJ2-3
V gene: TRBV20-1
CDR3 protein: CSAISGGGSDTQYF
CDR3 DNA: TGCAGTGCCATTAGCGGGGGCGGGTCAGATACGCAGTATTTT

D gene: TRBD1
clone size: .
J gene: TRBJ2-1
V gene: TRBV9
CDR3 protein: CASKGQIRDEQFF
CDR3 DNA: TGTGCCAGCAAGGGACAGATTCGGGATGAGCAGTTCTTC

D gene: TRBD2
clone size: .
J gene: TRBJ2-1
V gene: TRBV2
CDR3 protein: CASSEDLLAGHNEQFF
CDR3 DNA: TGTGCCAGCAGTGAAGATTTGCTAGCGGGTCACAATGAGCAGTTCTTC

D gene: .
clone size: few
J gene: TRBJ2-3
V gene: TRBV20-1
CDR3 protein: CSGSADTQYF
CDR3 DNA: TGCAGTGGCAGTGCAGATACGCAGTATTTT

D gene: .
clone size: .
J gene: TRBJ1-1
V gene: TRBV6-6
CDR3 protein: CASSDPDTEAFF
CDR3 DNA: TGTGCCAGCAGCGACCCGGACACTGAAGCTTTCTTT

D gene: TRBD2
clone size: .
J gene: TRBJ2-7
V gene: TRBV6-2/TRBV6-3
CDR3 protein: CASTNGGAQTYEQYF
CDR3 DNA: TGTGCCAGCACCAACGGGGGGGCGCAGACCTACGAGCAGTACTTC

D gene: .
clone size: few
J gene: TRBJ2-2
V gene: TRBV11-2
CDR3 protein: CASSWVGLNTGELFF
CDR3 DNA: TGTGCCAGCAGCTGGGTAGGGTTGAACACCGGGGAGCTGTTTTTT

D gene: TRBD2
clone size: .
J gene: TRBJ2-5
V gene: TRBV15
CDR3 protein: CATSSPGTSGSFRFF
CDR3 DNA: TGTGCCACCAGCAGTCCTGGGACTAGCGGGTCGTTTCGGTTCTTC

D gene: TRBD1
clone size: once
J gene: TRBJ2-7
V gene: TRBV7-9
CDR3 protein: CASSLLTGGDEQYF
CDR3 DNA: TGTGCCAGCAGCCTATTGACAGGGGGGGACGAGCAGTACTTC

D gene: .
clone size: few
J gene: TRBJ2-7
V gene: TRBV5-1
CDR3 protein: CASSLVGATLSYEQYF
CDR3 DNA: TGCGCCAGCAGCTTGGTGGGGGCTACCCTCTCCTACGAGCAGTACTTC

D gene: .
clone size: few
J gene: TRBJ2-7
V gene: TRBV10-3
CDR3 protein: CAISDPGLGYEQYF
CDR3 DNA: TGTGCCATCAGTGACCCGGGACTCGGCTACGAGCAGTACTTC

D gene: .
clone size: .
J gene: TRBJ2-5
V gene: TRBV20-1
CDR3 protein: CSALISGTQETQYF
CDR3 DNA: TGCAGTGCCCTCATTAGCGGTACACAAGAGACCCAGTACTTC

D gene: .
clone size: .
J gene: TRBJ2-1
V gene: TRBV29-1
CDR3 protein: CSVEIGDLSYNEQFF
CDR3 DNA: TGCAGCGTTGAAATTGGAGACCTCTCCTACAATGAGCAGTTCTTC

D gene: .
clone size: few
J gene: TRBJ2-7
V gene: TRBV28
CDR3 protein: CASSLTGGRNYEQYF
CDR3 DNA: TGTGCCAGCAGTTTGACCGGGGGGCGGAACTACGAGCAGTACTTC

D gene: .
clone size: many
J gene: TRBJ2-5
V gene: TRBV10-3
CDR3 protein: CAISVPQRTEIPQETQYF
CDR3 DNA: TGTGCCATCAGTGTCCCCCAGCGGACGGAGATTCCTCAAGAGACCCAGTACTTC

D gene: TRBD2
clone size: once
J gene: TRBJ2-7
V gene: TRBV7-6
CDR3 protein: CASSLASGILPSEQYF
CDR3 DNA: TGTGCCAGCAGCTTAGCTAGCGGGATCCTTCCGTCCGAGCAGTACTTC

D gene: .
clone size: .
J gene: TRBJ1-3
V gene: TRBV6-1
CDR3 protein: CASSPQQALSGNTIYF
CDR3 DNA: TGTGCCAGCAGCCCCCAACAGGCCCTCTCTGGAAACACCATATATTTT

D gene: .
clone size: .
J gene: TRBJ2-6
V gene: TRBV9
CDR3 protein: CASSVPETGANVLTF
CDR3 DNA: TGTGCCAGCAGCGTACCAGAAACTGGGGCCAACGTCCTGACTTTC

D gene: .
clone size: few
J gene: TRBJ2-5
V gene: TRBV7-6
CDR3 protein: CASSDRRETQYF
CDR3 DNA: TGTGCCAGCAGCGACCGTAGAGAGACCCAGTACTTC

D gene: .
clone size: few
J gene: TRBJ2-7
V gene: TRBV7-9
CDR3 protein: CASLGAGFYEQYF
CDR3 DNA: TGTGCCAGCTTGGGAGCAGGCTTCTACGAGCAGTACTTC